Below, 25 T cell receptor beta chains from the same sample are listed, as sequenced in a study of T cells in Graves' hyperthyroidism and ophthalmopathy. The TCR beta CDR3 regions underwent amplification using RNA transcripts as the source. TCR CDR3 regions were first amplified by RT-PCR with HTBI primers. TCRdb fed the multiplex PCR reads into MiXCR, producing one record per CDR3 protein. The data hold around 600,000 distinct CDR3 sequences, with more than 12% observed a single time. Material for sequencing was blood. The receptors originated from a woman between 45 and 60 years old with Graves' ophthalmopathy.

V and J are TRBV7-2 and TRBJ2-7, with 16 bases that match TRBD2. Per germline, CDR1 SGHTA and CDR2 FQGNSA. The trim removed 6 bases at V and 4 bases at J, leaving 9 bases unmatched. The CDR3 loop spans 17 amino acids. The CDR3 bases are TGTGCCAGCAGAGAGGGACTAGCGGGAGGGGCATTTTACGAGCAGTACTTC. It yields the protein CASREGLAGGAFYEQYF. The complete variable domain, with remaining parts taken from reference TRBV7-2 and TRBJ2-7, reads GAGVSQSPSNKVTEKGKDVELRCDPISGHTALYWYRQSLGQGLEFLIYFQGNSAPDKSGLPSDRFSAERTGGSVSTLTIQRTQQEDSAVYLCASREGLAGGAFYEQYFGPGTRLTVT.

This clonotype showed up many times. V usage is TRBV12-3 or TRBV12-4 and J usage is TRBJ2-1; no clear D. CDR3 length: 14 residues. Trimming cost V 5 bases and J 0 bases, with 8 bases left between them. The DNA of the CDR3 is TGTGCCAGCAGTGCAGATAGCTCCTACAATGAGCAGTTCTTC. It yields the protein CASSADSSYNEQFF.

This clonotype has a handful of counts. The genes are TRBV12-3 or TRBV12-4 and TRBJ2-3, with 10 bases fitting TRBD2. V was pared by 6 bases and J by 5 bases, with 8 bases of the junction left unmatched. The CDR3 spans 15 residues. The CDR3 spells CASSRTSGFIDTQYF. CDR3 nucleotides: TGTGCCAGCAGCCGGACTAGCGGATTTATAGATACGCAGTATTTT.

The rearrangement uses TRBV4-2 and TRBJ2-1; D is perhaps TRBD2 (7 bases). CDR3 size: 16 residues. Trimming left V 1 base short and J 5 bases short, with 15 bases between. The V gene's germline CDR1 is LGHNA and CDR2 YNFKEQ. The CDR3 coding sequence is TGTGCCAGCAGCCAAGTAGGGGGGGTAAGGGACAATGAGCAGTTCTTC. This encodes CASSQVGGVRDNEQFF.

The table lists this clonotype with many counts. As DNA, the CDR3 is TGCGCCAGCAGCTTTCGACAATCGCCTGCTAGCGGGATTACAGATACGCAGTATTTT. It is translated as CASSFRQSPASGITDTQYF. The V gene is TRBV5-1, the J gene TRBJ2-3; 9 bases line up with TRBD2. CDR3 length equals 19 residues. Germline lookup yields CDR1 SGHRS and CDR2 YFSETQ. V dropped 2 bases and J dropped 3; count of bases not matched to a gene: 16.

The rearrangement uses TRBV7-9 and TRBJ1-3; 10 positions match TRBD1. The CDR3 totals 17 residues. Unmatched junction bases numbered 7, after V lost 2 bases and J lost 3 bases. CDR1 is SEHNR, CDR2 FQNEAQ, per germline (reference sequence). The CDR3 nucleotides are TGTGCCAGCAGCTTACCCACCGGGACAGGGGTTGGAAACACCATATATTTT. Protein product: CASSLPTGTGVGNTIYF.

This clonotype was seen many times. CDR3 bases: TGTGCCTGGAGCGTGGACAGAGGGGCCTACGAGCAGTACTTC. The encoded protein is CAWSVDRGAYEQYF. The V gene is TRBV30, the J gene TRBJ2-7; TRBD1 might be the D (6 bases). Germline CDR1 GTSNPN, CDR2 SVGIG (reference sequence). The V gene lost 3 bases and the J gene lost 2 bases, with 14 bases spanning the gap. The CDR3 length is 14 residues.

This clonotype was seen at least ten times. The chain couples TRBV20-1 to TRBJ1-1; D remains ambiguous. V was cut by 3 bases and J by 4 bases, with 6 bases left in between. Germline V CDR1 and CDR2: DFQATT, SNEGSKA (reference sequence). CDR3 length equals 11 residues. The CDR3 nucleotides are TGCAGTGCTAGTCAGGCCACTGAAGCTTTCTTT. This translates into CSASQATEAFF.

This clonotype came up many times. CDR3 in DNA: TGCAGTGCTAGACTCGGGACTAGCGGGAGGTCATATAATCAGTTCTTC. Translated: CSARLGTSGRSYNQFF. The rearrangement links TRBV20-1 to TRBJ2-1; TRBD2 aligns across 15 bases. J lost 13 bases, V lost 2 bases, and 12 bases had no gene match. The CDR3 covers 16 residues. The V gene's germline CDR1 is DFQATT and CDR2 SNEGSKA (reference sequence).

This clonotype was found many times. V and J are TRBV3-1 and TRBJ1-1; D unresolved. The V gene's germline CDR1 is LGHDT and CDR2 YNNKEL (reference sequence). The ends were cut back, 3 bases at V and 2 bases at J, with 10 bases in the middle. The CDR3 loop spans 14 amino acids. The CDR3 DNA is TGTGCCAGCAGCCAGTCAGCGCCTAACACTGAAGCTTTCTTT. It codes for CASSQSAPNTEAFF. Variable domain in full (rest from reference TRBV3-1 and TRBJ1-1): DTAVSQTPKYLVTQMGNDKSIKCEQNLGHDTMYWYKQDSKKFLKIMFSYNNKELIINETVPNRFSPKSPDKAHLNLHINSLELGDSAVYFCASSQSAPNTEAFFGQGTRLTVV.

This clonotype was seen only a few times. The chain combines TRBV6-5 with TRBJ2-1, with TRBD1 matching over 10 bases. CDR1 is MNHEY and CDR2 is SVGAGI in the germline V gene. Trimming cost V 2 bases and J 8 bases; bases outside gene matches: 9. This CDR3 has 16 residues. The CDR3 region is CASSYTWGQGFDEQFF. The CDR3 DNA reads TGTGCCAGCAGTTACACTTGGGGACAGGGGTTCGATGAGCAGTTCTTC.

This clonotype was counted at least ten times. V usage is TRBV5-4 and J usage is TRBJ2-7; D is possibly TRBD2 (5 bases). Germline CDR1 reads SGHNT; CDR2 reads YYREEE (reference sequence). The V and J ends lost 4 bases and 4 bases respectively, with 18 bases between them. The CDR3 runs to 15 residues. The CDR3 sequence: CASSTPGSMVYEQYF. The CDR3 DNA sequence: TGTGCCAGCAGCACCCCGGGATCTATGGTTTACGAGCAGTACTTC. Filled out from reference TRBV5-4 and TRBJ2-7, the complete variable domain reads ETGVTQSPTHLIKTRGQQVTLRCSSQSGHNTVSWYQQALGQGPQFIFQYYREEENGRGNFPPRFSGLQFPNYSSELNVNALELDDSALYLCASSTPGSMVYEQYFGPGTRLTVT.

The rearrangement joins TRBV20-1 to TRBJ2-1; unclear D gene. V was trimmed by 5 bases and J by 4 bases, leaving 18 bases between them. This CDR3 region has 15 residues. Germline CDR1 reads DFQATT; CDR2 reads SNEGSKA (reference sequence). CDR3 DNA: TGCAGTGCTGACCCAGGAGTTTCGACATACAATGAGCAGTTCTTC. Translating it yields CSADPGVSTYNEQFF.

The V call is TRBV9, the J call TRBJ2-3; the D gene could be TRBD1 or TRBD2 (5 bases each). The germline CDR1 and CDR2 sequences are SGDLS and YYNGEE. The CDR3 extends over 15 amino acids. Between the trimmed V and J ends, which lost 1 base and 3 bases, there was a span of 12 bases. For the CDR3, the DNA is TGTGCCAGCAGCGTACTGGGGGAGCAAACAGATACGCAGTATTTT. This codes for CASSVLGEQTDTQYF.

This clonotype was counted at least ten times. The J gene is TRBJ2-2, the V gene TRBV5-1, with D uncertain. Trimming removed 3 bases at V and 0 bases at J, with 6 bases between. From germline, CDR1 is SGHRS and CDR2 YFSETQ. The CDR3 covers 14 residues. CDR3 in DNA: TGCGCCAGCAGCTCCCCCCCGAACACCGGGGAGCTGTTTTTT. This translates into CASSSPPNTGELFF.

This clonotype was counted between two and nine times. V is TRBV29-1 and J is TRBJ2-7, with 8 bases aligning to TRBD2. The length of the CDR3 is 14 residues. Looked up from germline, CDR1 is SQVTM and CDR2 is ANQGSEA. V trimming: 5 bases; J trimming: 1 base; junction bases outside the gene matches: 7. CDR3 protein: CSVRKSGSSYEQYF. DNA for the CDR3: TGCAGCGTTCGTAAAAGCGGGAGTTCCTACGAGCAGTACTTC.

There are a few counts of this clonotype. V is TRBV7-3 and J is TRBJ2-1, with 9 bases aligning to TRBD2. This CDR3 contains 16 residues. Germline V gives CDR1 SGHTA, CDR2 FQGTGA. V lost 0 bases to trimming and J lost 10 bases; unmatched junction nucleotides: 10. CDR3: CASSLTSRGRAGEQFF. CDR3 DNA: TGTGCCAGCAGCTTAACATCTCGCGGGAGGGCCGGGGAGCAGTTCTTC.

This clonotype appeared a few times. The chain has TRBV10-3 and TRBJ2-7; TRBD2 aligns across 11 bases. With 0 bases clipped from V and 7 bases from J, the junction kept 5 bases outside the gene matches. There are 15 residues in the CDR3. The germline CDR1 and CDR2 sequences are ENHRY and SYGVKD. Here the CDR3 reads CAISESRLAGREQYF. In DNA form, the CDR3 reads TGTGCCATCAGTGAGTCTCGACTAGCGGGACGAGAGCAGTACTTC.

This clonotype has a count of ten or more. The genes are TRBV7-2 and TRBJ2-7; D is unclear. V shed 2 bases and J shed 0 bases, with 14 bases lying between them. The CDR3 runs 16 residues. Germline V gene sequence: CDR1 SGHTA, CDR2 FQGNSA. The CDR3, as DNA: TGTGCCAGCAGCTTAAAGTTTGCGGCGGACTCCTACGAGCAGTACTTC. This translates into CASSLKFAADSYEQYF.

This clonotype has ten or more counts. The chain has TRBV11-2 and TRBJ2-7; weak D call: TRBD1 (6 bases). The germline gives CDR1 SGHAT, CDR2 FQNNGV. The ends were cut back, 6 bases at V and 3 bases at J, with 15 bases in the middle. The CDR3 spans 14 residues. CDR3 loop: CASRSGTGHYEQYF. Here the CDR3 DNA reads TGTGCCAGCAGGTCCGGAACAGGGCACTACGAGCAGTACTTC.

This clonotype occurred a few times. This sequence joins TRBV19 and TRBJ1-1, with 7 bases that match TRBD1. The V and J ends lost 7 bases and 5 bases, in that order; junction bases with no gene match: 4. This CDR3 has 12 residues. Germline loops: CDR1 LNHDA, CDR2 SQIVND (reference sequence). The CDR3 protein is CASNQGGTEAFF. CDR3 nucleotide sequence: TGTGCCAGTAATCAGGGGGGGACTGAAGCTTTCTTT.

The table lists this clonotype with many counts. CDR3 DNA sequence: TGTGCCAGCAGCTTGACTAGCGGACAATACAATGAGCAGTTCTTC. This codes for CASSLTSGQYNEQFF. V gene TRBV7-2 combines with J gene TRBJ2-1; 9 nucleotides align to TRBD2. The CDR3 is made up of 15 amino acids. Trimming removed 3 bases from V and 4 bases from J; junction bases left unmatched: 4. In germline, CDR1 is SGHTA, CDR2 FQGNSA.

This clonotype was counted only a few times. The chain joins TRBV5-1 to TRBJ2-4; a possible D gene is TRBD2 (6 bases). CDR1 is SGHRS, CDR2 YFSETQ, per germline. The CDR3 extends over 15 amino acids. Trimming stripped 4 bases from V and 1 base from J, with 12 bases between. The CDR3 nucleotides are TGCGCCAGCAGCGGGGGGTCTGCGGCCAAAAACATTCAGTACTTC. Residues: CASSGGSAAKNIQYF.

This clonotype turned up a few times. The chain is built from TRBV27 and TRBJ2-2, with a weak D call TRBD2 (6 bases). V shed 2 bases and J shed 2 bases, with 12 bases lying between them. The germline CDR1 and CDR2 sequences are MNHEY and SMNVEV (reference sequence). The CDR3 loop spans 16 amino acids. The CDR3 is CASSLRRDGNTGELFF. The CDR3, as DNA: TGTGCCAGCAGTTTAAGGCGGGACGGCAACACCGGGGAGCTGTTTTTT.

The gene calls are TRBV9 and TRBJ1-4; D possibly corresponds to TRBD1 (5 bases). Germline V lookup: CDR1 SGDLS, CDR2 YYNGEE. V was clipped by 0 bases and J by 1 base, with 10 bases between them. The CDR3 loop spans 16 amino acids. CDR3 DNA: TGTGCCAGCAGCGTAGATCGGGGGGAAACTAATGAAAAACTGTTTTTT. This sequence encodes CASSVDRGETNEKLFF.